These T cell receptor beta chains were read from a single sample in a study of T cells after posttransplantation cyclophosphamide. Produced via immunoSEQ multiplex PCR; TCRdb's table is partial and in-frame only. This sample has roughly 6,900 clones, with 95% to 98% found just once. What was sequenced was naive CD8+ T cells sorted from PBMCs. The receptors come from a woman younger than 45 in good health and a related stem cell transplant donor. CDR3s include the opening cysteine and the closing phenylalanine or tryptophan.

V gene	J gene	CDR3 protein
TRBV28	TRBJ2-3	CASTPSGGTDTQYF
TRBV5-4	TRBJ1-1	CASSLGTQDTEAFF
TRBV19	TRBJ1-5	CASSIDTSRAQHF
TRBV13	TRBJ2-5	CASSRGLQETQYF
TRBV4-3	TRBJ2-2	CASSPRENTGELFF
TRBV7-9	TRBJ1-1	CASSLGSRRMNTEAFF
TRBV4-1	TRBJ2-1	CASSQSSGGRDEQFF
TRBV19	TRBJ1-1	CASSHQGGTEAFF
TRBV11-3	TRBJ2-2	CASSSAGSYTGELFF
TRBV2	TRBJ1-2	CASRPTSSSSYGYTF
TRBV6-1	TRBJ2-5	CASSEYGGEETQYF
TRBV4-1	TRBJ1-2	CASSQGNRGTYGYTF
TRBV18	TRBJ2-3	CASSPVSGVDTDTQYF
TRBV11-2	TRBJ2-1	CASSPPDRADEQFF
TRBV7-6	TRBJ2-7	CASGTGGSYEQYF
TRBV4-3	TRBJ2-1	CASSQHSGSYNEQFF
TRBV4-1	TRBJ2-3	CASSQEGQGRTDTQYF
TRBV19	TRBJ1-1	CASRGHRPEAFF
TRBV10-3	TRBJ2-3	CAISDGGAPDTQYF
TRBV11-1	TRBJ2-7	CASSLTGTSIEQYF
TRBV2	TRBJ2-3	CASSDFERGGTDTQYF
TRBV5-5	TRBJ1-6	CASSLTGGFSYNSPLHF
TRBV19	TRBJ2-3	CASSAQGPGTDTQYF
TRBV28	TRBJ2-5	CASRLAGAQETQYF
TRBV7-8	TRBJ1-5	CASSSGQDYYQPQHF
TRBV7-6	TRBJ2-3	CASSNWTGATDTQYF
TRBV5-4	TRBJ2-3	CASSLASSGDTQYF
TRBV6-1	TRBJ2-3	CASSDSGLAGDTQYF
TRBV10-3	TRBJ2-7	CAISAGSYEQYF
TRBV5-1	TRBJ1-1	CASSPRQGMNTEAFF
TRBV5-1	TRBJ1-6	CASSFLGGNSPLHF
TRBV14	TRBJ1-5	CASSQDPGPPQHF
TRBV6-5	TRBJ2-3	CASSVGTSGTDTQYF
TRBV5-8	TRBJ1-5	CASSLSQGEGNQPQHF
TRBV5-4	TRBJ2-7	CASSLDRGYEQYF
TRBV5-8	TRBJ2-1	CASSLGQVEQFF
TRBV5-1	TRBJ2-3	CASSLEGSGGSTDTQYF
TRBV6-5	TRBJ2-7	CASKAGRGHYEQYF
TRBV6-1	TRBJ1-1	CASSLLNTEAFF
TRBV4-3	TRBJ2-1	CASSQDRGLAVGNEQFF
TRBV6-5	TRBJ2-3	CASSYLPGSTDTQYF
TRBV29-1	TRBJ1-2	CSVVDGSPGYTF
TRBV7-9	TRBJ2-2	CASTGTGTAGELFF
TRBV27	TRBJ2-5	CASRPSGGEETQYF
TRBV27	TRBJ1-4	CASRGTGGFGEKLFF
TRBV30	TRBJ1-1	CAWSVGAGVTEAFF
TRBV6-6	TRBJ2-7	CASSWDSPSYEQYF
TRBV2	TRBJ2-7	CASSGENRAVYEQYF
TRBV9	TRBJ2-3	CASSTRQVADTQYF